The T cell receptor (beta chain) under discussion was sequenced for a study of blood T cell repertoires in COVID-19. About the research overall: Specimens from acute and convalescent COVID-19 originated in the United States, Italy and Spain.

The CDR3 covers 14 residues. From germline, CDR1 is MDHEN and CDR2 SYDVKM. The J segment lost 7 bases and the V segment lost 2 bases, leaving 7 bases of the junction unmatched. The table came from immunoSEQ multiplex PCR; TCRdb's copy has only in-frame clones and leaves some out. The sample includes about 29,000 clones, 85% to 90% seen only once; the top ten take 16%. The sequence was obtained from a man older than 75 with acute or convalescent COVID-19. V is TRBV28 and J is TRBJ1-2; 7 bases line up with TRBD1. Sequencing was performed on peripheral blood. DNA of the CDR3: TGTGCCAGCAGTTTAGACAGGGTGAGAGGTGGCTACACCTTC. Translated, it gives CASSLDRVRGGYTF.